What follows are 2 T cell receptor beta chains derived from one specimen sequenced in a study of spatial heterogeneity in lung cancer. As to time point: sample taken at primary tumor resection. TCRdb reanalysed the 5' RACE reads using MiXCR and keeps one entry per CDR3 protein. The sample lists some 80,000 distinct CDR3 sequences, roughly 8% seen once, with 6.8% in the top ten. Sequences were derived from PBMCs, sampled at surgery. These receptors all stem from a male donor with early-stage non-small cell lung cancer.

This clonotype has ten or more counts. This chain joins TRBV7-2 and TRBJ1-5, with D perhaps matching TRBD1 (6 bases). The CDR3 is 14 amino acids. Trimming took off 8 bases at V and 4 bases at J, with 15 bases between the two ends. Germline loops: CDR1 SGHTA, CDR2 FQGNSA. CDR3 amino acids: CASGLGTQNQPQHF. CDR3 DNA sequence: TGTGCCAGCGGTCTGGGGACACAAAATCAGCCCCAGCATTTT. Full variable domain (rest looked up from reference TRBV7-2 and TRBJ1-5): GAGVSQSPSNKVTEKGKDVELRCDPISGHTALYWYRQSLGQGLEFLIYFQGNSAPDKSGLPSDRFSAERTGGSVSTLTIQRTQQEDSAVYLCASGLGTQNQPQHFGDGTRLSIL.

The genes are TRBV24-1 and TRBJ2-7, with 9 bases lining up with TRBD1. CDR3 size: 15 residues. The V segment lost 5 bases and the J segment 3 bases; nucleotides outside the gene matches: 7. Germline V gives CDR1 KGHDR, CDR2 SFDVKD. The CDR3 protein is CATSAGTGPDYEQYF. The DNA of the CDR3 is TGTGCCACCAGTGCCGGGACAGGGCCAGACTACGAGCAGTACTTC.